This section outlines one TCR beta chain sequence together with its context. V dropped 1 base and J dropped 5 bases, with 11 bases sitting between them. The CDR3 totals 14 residues. CDR1 and CDR2 from the germline V gene are SGHRS and YFSETQ. This specimen comes from a study of blood T cell repertoires in COVID-19. Study background: Specimens from acute and convalescent COVID-19 originated in the United States, Italy and Spain. PBMCs, B-cell-depleted T cells, or T cells provided the cDNA or gDNA that made up the material.

Under the authors' procedure: Researchers report that nucleated cell counts were estimated from reference gene primer amplification. Profiled with immunoSEQ multiplex PCR; TCRdb holds only in-frame clones, not every one. Clonal size and the V and J genes are those of that table, whereas D and trimming came from the DNA. Among 80,000 to 100,000 clones listed, around 82% were seen once. The chain uses TRBV5-1 and TRBJ2-3, with D maybe TRBD1 (6 bases). The source is a man aged 65 to 85 with active or convalescent COVID-19. Sequencing was carried out using peripheral blood. CDR3 sequence reads: CASSLSRGLDTQYF. The CDR3, as DNA: TGCGCCAGCAGCTTGAGTAGGGGGTTAGATACGCAGTATTTT.